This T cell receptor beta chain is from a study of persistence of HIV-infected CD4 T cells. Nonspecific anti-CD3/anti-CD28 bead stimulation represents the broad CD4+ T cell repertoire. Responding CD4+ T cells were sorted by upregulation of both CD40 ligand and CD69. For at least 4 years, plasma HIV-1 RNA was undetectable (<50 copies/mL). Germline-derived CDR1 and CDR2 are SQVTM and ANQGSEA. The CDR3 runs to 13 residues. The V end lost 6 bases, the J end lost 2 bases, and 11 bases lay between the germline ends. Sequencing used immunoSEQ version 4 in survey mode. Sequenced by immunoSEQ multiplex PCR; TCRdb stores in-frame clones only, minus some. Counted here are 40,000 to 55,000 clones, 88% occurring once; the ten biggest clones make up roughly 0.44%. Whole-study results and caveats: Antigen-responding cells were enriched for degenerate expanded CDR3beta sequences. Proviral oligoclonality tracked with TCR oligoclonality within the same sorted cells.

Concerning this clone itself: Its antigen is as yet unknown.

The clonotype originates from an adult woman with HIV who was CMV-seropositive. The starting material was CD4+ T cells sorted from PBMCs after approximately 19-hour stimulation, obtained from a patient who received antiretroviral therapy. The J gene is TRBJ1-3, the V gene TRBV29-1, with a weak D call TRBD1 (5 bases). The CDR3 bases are TGCAGCGTCTCCGAGACAGCTGGAAACACCATATATTTT. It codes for CSVSETAGNTIYF. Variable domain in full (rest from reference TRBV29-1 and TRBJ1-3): SAVISQKPSRDICQRGTSLTIQCQVDSQVTMMFWYRQQPGQSLTLIATANQGSEATYESGFVIDKFPISRPNLTFSTLTVSNMSPEDSSIYLCSVSETAGNTIYFGEGSWLTVV.